This entry describes one T cell receptor (beta chain). This specimen belongs to a study of blood T cell repertoires in COVID-19. Study context: Both acute and convalescent COVID-19 samples were obtained from the United States, Italy and Spain. From T cells, B-cell-depleted T cells, or PBMCs came the material, which was cDNA or gDNA.

Under the authors' procedure: Estimation of nucleated cell counts relied on the amplification of reference gene primers. Measured with immunoSEQ multiplex PCR; TCRdb has only the in-frame clones, and not every one. The V and J calls and clone size come from that table; D and trimming were worked out from the DNA. The repertoire includes a few hundred thousand clones, approximately 80% of them detected once, and 4.2% sits in the top ten. V was pared by 8 bases and J by 4 bases, with 9 bases between. The CDR3 is 12 amino acids. From germline, CDR1 is MNHEY and CDR2 SVGAGI. The sequenced material came from peripheral blood. The chain has TRBV6-5 and TRBJ1-5; no reliable D call. This sequence originates from a man aged 55 to 69 with acute or convalescent COVID-19. The CDR3 nucleotides are TGTGCCAGCCGGTCTTCAAATCAGCCCCAGCATTTT. Its translation is CASRSSNQPQHF.